The 19 T cell receptor beta chains in this list originate from one sample, sequenced in a study of cytomegalovirus exposure and HLA in healthy donors (dated by TCRdb to about 2017). The library was obtained by the immunoSEQ multiplex PCR assay. The multiplex PCR relied on a mix of 60 forward primers for TCR Vbeta segments and 13 reverse primers for TCR Jbeta segments. TCRdb holds this immuneACCESS table with in-frame rearrangements only. Some clones are missing; in checked studies, unresolved V genes explain under half, and the rest has no known cause. The sample table lists around 180,000 clones, 79% of them with a count of one. 0.69% of the sample rests with the top ten. The sequenced sample was PBMCs. These receptors all come from a woman between 40 and 50 years old in good health and CMV-seronegative.

The genes are TRBV7-6 and TRBJ2-7; 10 bases are a match to TRBD2. V lost 2 bases, J lost 7 bases, and 8 bases stayed unmatched. This CDR3 comprises 15 residues. Per the germline V gene, CDR1 is SGHVS and CDR2 is FNYEAQ. The CDR3 DNA reads TGTGCCAGCAGCTTATTGGCTAGCGGGAGACAAGAGCAGTACTTC. Protein product: CASSLLASGRQEQYF. The variable domain in full, completed from reference TRBV7-6 and TRBJ2-7, reads GAGVSQSPRYKVTKRGQDVALRCDPISGHVSLYWYRQALGQGPEFLTYFNYEAQQDKSGLPNDRFSAERPEGSISTLTIQRTEQRDSAMYRCASSLLASGRQEQYFGPGTRLTVT.

The chain carries TRBV2 and TRBJ1-5; D is unresolved. The CDR3 is 13 residues long. The germline V and J ends were trimmed by 2 bases and 9 bases, with 11 bases remaining between them. Per the germline V gene, CDR1 is SNHLY and CDR2 is FYNNEI. The CDR3 loop is CASSEYLEGPQHF. CDR3 DNA sequence: TGTGCCAGCAGTGAATACTTGGAGGGGCCCCAGCATTTT.

The V gene is TRBV7-2, the J gene TRBJ2-7, with 7 bases identical to TRBD2. Germline V gene data show CDR1 as SGHTA and CDR2 as FQGNSA. Trimming at V came to 2 bases and at J to 6 bases, leaving 7 bases not matched to a gene. The CDR3 sequence is 14 residues long. The CDR3 reads CASSLMALAAEQYF. The CDR3 coding sequence is TGTGCCAGCAGCTTAATGGCGCTAGCGGCCGAGCAGTACTTC.

This clone was picked up a small number of times. This chain links TRBV27 with TRBJ1-1; D remains unclear. The CDR3 is made up of 12 amino acids. Between the trimmed V and J ends, which lost 5 bases and 5 bases, there was a span of 9 bases. CDR1 and CDR2 from the germline V gene are MNHEY and SMNVEV (reference sequence). DNA for the CDR3: TGTGCCAGCAGTGCGGGAGGGACTGAAGCTTTCTTT. Its translation: CASSAGGTEAFF.

The gene calls are TRBV7-6 and TRBJ1-4, with 9 bases that match TRBD1. After removal of 5 bases from V and 5 bases from J, the junction contained 6 bases not matched to a gene. The CDR3 extends over 15 amino acids. The germline V gene has CDR1 SGHVS and CDR2 FNYEAQ. CDR3 nucleotides: TGTGCCAGCAGCAACACAGGGGGCCGGAATGAAAAACTGTTTTTT. Translated, it gives CASSNTGGRNEKLFF.

This clone appeared a few times. Here the CDR3 reads CASSPTGGAYGYTF. In nucleotides, the CDR3 is TGTGCCAGCAGCCCGACAGGGGGCGCGTATGGCTACACCTTC. The chain carries TRBV6-6 and TRBJ1-2; TRBD1 agrees at 10 bases. Germline CDR1 and CDR2: MNHNY and SVGAGI (reference sequence). V shed 6 bases and J 5 bases; nucleotides not matched to a gene: 6. The CDR3 covers 14 residues.

This clone turned up a few times. This chain joins TRBV12-5 and TRBJ2-5, with unresolved D. Trimming shortened V by 3 bases and J by 5 bases, and 7 bases separated the two germline ends. CDR3 length: 12 residues. CDR1 and CDR2 from the germline V gene are LGHNT and FRNRAP. This CDR3 reads CASGFKLETQYF. CDR3 sequence (DNA): TGTGCTAGTGGTTTTAAACTTGAGACCCAGTACTTC. The whole variable domain, filled in from reference TRBV12-5 and TRBJ2-5, reads DARVTQTPRHKVTEMGQEVTMRCQPILGHNTVFWYRQTMMQGLELLAYFRNRAPLDDSGMPKDRFSAEMPDATLATLKIQPSEPRDSAVYFCASGFKLETQYFGPGTRLLVL.

This chain connects TRBV15 to TRBJ1-1; tentatively, D is TRBD1 (5 bases). Germline V CDR1 and CDR2: LNHNV, YYDKDF (reference sequence). Trimming removed 4 bases from V and 6 bases from J, with 12 bases in between. The CDR3 extends over 13 amino acids. For the CDR3, the DNA is TGTGCCACCAGCACAACAGGAAGCTCTGAAGCTTTCTTT. It yields the protein CATSTTGSSEAFF.

This chain links TRBV7-9 with TRBJ2-7, with TRBD2 matching over 7 bases. The V segment lost 4 bases and the J segment 3 bases; nucleotides outside the gene matches: 6. The CDR3 runs 14 residues. The germline V gene has CDR1 SEHNR and CDR2 FQNEAQ (reference sequence). The CDR3 sequence is CASSSRGGYYEQYF. The DNA for the CDR3 is TGTGCCAGCAGCTCGCGCGGGGGTTACTACGAGCAGTACTTC.

This clone came up once. The V and J genes are TRBV5-5 and TRBJ1-5; the D is unclear. The CDR3 covers 17 residues. The V and J ends lost 0 bases and 0 bases respectively, with 13 bases between them. The germline CDR1 and CDR2 sequences are SGHKS and YYEKEE (reference sequence). Here the CDR3 DNA reads TGTGCCAGCAGCTTGGGGGCAGAAATAGATAGCAATCAGCCCCAGCATTTT. Translated: CASSLGAEIDSNQPQHF.

The DNA of the CDR3 is TGTGCCAGAAGCCCTCGACAGGGCCGGGAAAAACTGTTTTTT. Its translation: CARSPRQGREKLFF. The genes are TRBV5-3 and TRBJ1-4, with 7 nucleotides matching TRBD1. TRBV5-3 is an open reading frame whose function is uncertain. V was clipped by 4 bases and J by 8 bases; unmatched bases: 8. This CDR3 has 14 amino acids.

The chain links TRBV29-1 to TRBJ1-5, with unresolved D. CDR1 and CDR2 from the germline V gene are SQVTM and ANQGSEA. Trimming stripped 7 bases from V and 3 bases from J, with 16 bases between. CDR3 length: 14 residues. The CDR3 loop reads CSAPAGDTNQPQHF. The CDR3 DNA sequence: TGCAGCGCCCCCGCCGGTGACACCAATCAGCCCCAGCATTTT.

This clone was detected once. CDR3 protein: CSVGQGRTYEQYF. In nucleotides, the CDR3 is TGCAGCGTTGGACAGGGCCGCACCTACGAGCAGTACTTC. The chain links TRBV29-1 to TRBJ2-7; TRBD1 matches 7 bases. V lost 4 bases to trimming and J lost 2 bases; unmatched junction nucleotides: 5. Germline assignment: CDR1 SQVTM and CDR2 ANQGSEA. The CDR3 consists of 13 residues.

This chain connects TRBV7-6 to TRBJ2-5, with a weak D call TRBD1 (5 bases). Looked up from germline, CDR1 is SGHVS and CDR2 is FNYEAQ. The CDR3 loop spans 13 amino acids. V was clipped by 1 base and J by 5 bases, with 8 bases between them. CDR3 DNA: TGTGCCAGCAGCTTAGTGCAGGGTGAGACCCAGTACTTC. Residues: CASSLVQGETQYF.

The rearrangement links TRBV7-9 to TRBJ1-3, with D unclear. The germline gives CDR1 SEHNR, CDR2 FQNEAQ (reference sequence). Trimming took 5 bases from V and 1 from J, leaving 6 bases between them. This CDR3 has 13 residues. Written as DNA, the CDR3 is TGTGCCAGCAGCCGGGAGTCTGGAAACACCATATATTTT. This gives the protein CASSRESGNTIYF.

The rearrangement joins TRBV6-5 to TRBJ2-1; tentatively, D is TRBD2 (5 bases). With 8 bases removed from V and 7 bases from J, the gap between germline ends came to 12 bases. The CDR3 runs to 12 residues. Germline V lookup: CDR1 MNHEY, CDR2 SVGAGI. CDR3 sequence: CASGFGVNEQFF. Here the CDR3 DNA reads TGTGCCAGCGGGTTCGGGGTTAATGAGCAGTTCTTC.

CDR3 sequence reads: CASSFIALANEQFF. Written as DNA, the CDR3 is TGTGCCAGCAGCTTTATCGCACTAGCCAATGAGCAGTTCTTC. The V call is TRBV7-2, the J call TRBJ2-1, with D perhaps matching TRBD2 (6 bases). Trimming left V 3 bases short and J 6 bases short, with 12 bases between. The CDR3 has 14 residues. Germline-derived CDR1 and CDR2 are SGHTA and FQGNSA.

The V call is TRBV6-4, the J call TRBJ2-1; 13 bases align to TRBD2. V was pared by 6 bases and J by 4 bases, with 6 bases of the junction left unmatched. The CDR3 extends over 16 amino acids. Germline loops: CDR1 MRHNA, CDR2 SNTAGT. Here the CDR3 DNA reads TGTGCCAGCAGCTTGACTAGCGGGGGGAATTACAATGAGCAGTTCTTC. It yields the protein CASSLTSGGNYNEQFF.

The J gene is TRBJ2-5, the V gene TRBV29-1; D may be TRBD1 (5 bases). The V gene lost 3 bases and the J gene lost 2 bases, with 7 bases spanning the gap. Germline CDR1 and CDR2: SQVTM and ANQGSEA. The CDR3 has 12 amino acids. CDR3 bases: TGCAGCGTTGATTCAGGGCAAGAGACCCAGTACTTC. Protein product: CSVDSGQETQYF.